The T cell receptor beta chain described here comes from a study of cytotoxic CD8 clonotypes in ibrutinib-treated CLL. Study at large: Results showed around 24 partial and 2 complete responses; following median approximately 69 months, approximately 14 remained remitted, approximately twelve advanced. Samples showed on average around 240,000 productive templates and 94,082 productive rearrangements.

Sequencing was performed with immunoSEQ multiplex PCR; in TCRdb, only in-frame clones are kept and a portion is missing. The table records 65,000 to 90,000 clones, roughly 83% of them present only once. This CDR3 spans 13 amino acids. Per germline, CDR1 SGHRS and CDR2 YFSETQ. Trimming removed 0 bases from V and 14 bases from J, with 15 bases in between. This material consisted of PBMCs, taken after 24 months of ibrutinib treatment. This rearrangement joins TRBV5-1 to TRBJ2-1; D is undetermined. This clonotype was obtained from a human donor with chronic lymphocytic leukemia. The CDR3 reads CASSLDTAWSKFF. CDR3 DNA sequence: TGCGCCAGCAGCTTGGATACAGCCTGGTCGAAGTTCTTC.